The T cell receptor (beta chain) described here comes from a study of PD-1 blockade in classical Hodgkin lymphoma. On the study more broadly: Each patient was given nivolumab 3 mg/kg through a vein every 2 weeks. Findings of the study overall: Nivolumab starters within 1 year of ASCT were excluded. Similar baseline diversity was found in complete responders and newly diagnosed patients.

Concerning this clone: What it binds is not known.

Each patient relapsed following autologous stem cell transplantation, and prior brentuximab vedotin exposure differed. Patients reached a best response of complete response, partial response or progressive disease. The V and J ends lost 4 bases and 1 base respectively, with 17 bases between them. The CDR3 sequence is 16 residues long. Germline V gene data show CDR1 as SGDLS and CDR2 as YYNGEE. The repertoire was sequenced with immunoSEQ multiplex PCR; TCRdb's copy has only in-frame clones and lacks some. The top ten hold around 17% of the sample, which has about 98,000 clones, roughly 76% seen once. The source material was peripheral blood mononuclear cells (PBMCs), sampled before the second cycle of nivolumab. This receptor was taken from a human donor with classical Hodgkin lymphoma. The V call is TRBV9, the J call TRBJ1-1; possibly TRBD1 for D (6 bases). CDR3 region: CASSRGMGSGNTEAFF. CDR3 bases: TGTGCCAGCAGCAGGGGGATGGGGTCGGGGAACACTGAAGCTTTCTTT.